This is a list of T cell receptor beta chains from one sample in a study of blood T cells in healthy people across ages. A single record per CDR3 protein comes from TCRdb applying MiXCR to the 5' RACE reads. The table includes approximately 1.5 million distinct CDR3 sequences, approximately 43% detected once. Sequencing was performed on blood. The origin of the receptors is a woman aged 18-30 years in good health. The CDR3 runs from the conserved cysteine through the conserved F or W. D genes are given only for firm matches. The size of a clone is reported for some rows only, either as once, few or many, or as a class for expanded clones.

NA	few	TRBV20-1	TRBJ1-1	CSARDFVSFTEAFF	TGCAGTGCTAGAGATTTCGTTTCCTTCACTGAAGCTTTCTTT
NA	few	TRBV4-1	TRBJ2-7	CASSQVAMPGSDEQYF	TGCGCCAGCAGCCAAGTGGCGATGCCCGGTTCGGACGAGCAGTACTTC
NA	many	TRBV7-2	TRBJ2-7	CASSLKALNEQYF	TGTGCCAGCAGCTTAAAAGCCCTCAATGAGCAGTACTTC
NA	NA	TRBV6-2/TRBV6-3	TRBJ2-1	CASSYAESSYNEQFF	TGTGCCAGCAGTTACGCGGAAAGCTCCTACAATGAGCAGTTCTTC
NA	few	TRBV11-2	TRBJ2-7	CASSFRRTEEQYF	TGTGCCAGCAGCTTTCGACGGACGGAGGAGCAGTACTTC
NA	few	TRBV29-1	TRBJ2-1	CSVVRAGILANEQFF	TGCAGCGTTGTCCGGGCGGGAATCCTAGCCAATGAGCAGTTCTTC
TRBD2	NA	TRBV4-1	TRBJ2-7	CASSQEAGVAEQYF	TGCGCCAGCAGCCAAGAAGCGGGAGTCGCCGAGCAGTACTTC
TRBD1	NA	TRBV5-6	TRBJ1-2	CASSFPGRGPDGYTF	TGTGCCAGCAGCTTCCCCGGCAGGGGGCCTGATGGCTACACCTTC
NA	NA	TRBV27	TRBJ2-1	CASSLTVPQGVYEQFF	TGTGCCAGCAGTTTAACTGTCCCCCAAGGGGTCTACGAGCAGTTCTTC
TRBD1	NA	TRBV25-1	TRBJ2-2	CATSAGQGWAGELFF	TGTGCCACCAGCGCGGGACAGGGTTGGGCCGGGGAGCTGTTTTTT
NA	NA	TRBV21-1	TRBJ1-2	CASTAFIWGYTF	TGTGCCAGCACCGCCTTCATATGGGGCTACACCTTC
TRBD1	NA	TRBV9	TRBJ1-1	CASSARREGQLAFF	TGTGCCAGCAGCGCCCGTCGGGAGGGACAGTTAGCTTTCTTT
NA	NA	TRBV6-1	TRBJ2-2	CASGIHTGELFF	TGTGCCAGCGGGATCCACACCGGGGAGCTGTTTTTT
TRBD2	NA	TRBV20-1	TRBJ2-3	CSAQGTSGGRDTQYF	TGCAGTGCCCAAGGGACTAGCGGGGGCCGGGATACGCAGTATTTT
NA	NA	TRBV29-1	TRBJ1-2	CSVDRAKSDYGYTF	TGCAGCGTTGATAGGGCAAAATCGGACTATGGCTACACCTTC
NA	NA	TRBV27	TRBJ2-7	CASIGGYNEQYF	TGTGCCAGTATCGGGGGCTACAATGAGCAGTACTTC
NA	NA	TRBV10-3	TRBJ2-5	CATGVTGHQETQYF	TGTGCCACCGGAGTAACGGGGCACCAAGAGACCCAGTACTTC
NA	few	TRBV7-8	TRBJ2-6	CASSLMASGANVLTF	TGTGCCAGCAGCCTTATGGCCTCTGGGGCCAACGTCCTGACTTTC
NA	NA	TRBV7-8	TRBJ2-2	CASSSAGSKNGELFF	TGTGCCAGCAGCTCGGCAGGGTCTAAGAACGGGGAGCTGTTTTTT
TRBD1	once	TRBV2	TRBJ1-5	CASSWDRTPEQPQHF	TGTGCCAGCAGCTGGGACAGGACCCCGGAACAGCCCCAGCATTTT
NA	NA	TRBV27	TRBJ1-1	CASSLSFRNTEAFF	TGTGCCAGCAGTTTATCGTTTCGCAACACTGAAGCTTTCTTT
NA	NA	TRBV6-5	TRBJ2-1	CASRNGYLEQFF	TGTGCCAGCAGGAACGGATATCTTGAGCAGTTCTTC
TRBD1	NA	TRBV20-1	TRBJ2-4	CSASRTGVF	TGCAGTGCTAGTCGGACAGGGGTCTTC
TRBD2	few	TRBV9	TRBJ2-3	CASSVAGRSNTDTQYF	TGTGCCAGCAGCGTAGCCGGGAGGAGCAACACAGATACGCAGTATTTT
TRBD2	NA	TRBV7-6	TRBJ2-3	CASSYLAGEYTDTQYF	TGTGCCAGCAGCTATCTAGCGGGGGAGTACACAGATACGCAGTATTTT
NA	few	TRBV14	TRBJ2-7	CASSSGTLSYEQYF	TGTGCAAGCAGCTCCGGGACACTCTCCTACGAGCAGTACTTC
TRBD2	NA	TRBV28	TRBJ2-1	CASSLLAGVKNEQFF	TGTGCCAGCAGCCTTCTAGCGGGAGTAAAGAATGAGCAGTTCTTC
TRBD2	NA	TRBV12-3/TRBV12-4	TRBJ2-6	CASSLAALAGGGLVLTF	TGTGCCAGCAGTTTAGCCGCCTTAGCGGGGGGTGGTCTCGTCCTGACTTTC
NA	NA	TRBV20-1	TRBJ2-1	CSARQVRQVGHEQFF	TGCAGTGCTAGGCAGGTGAGGCAAGTAGGCCATGAGCAGTTCTTC
NA	NA	TRBV7-2	TRBJ2-1	CASSLAMGDNEQFF	TGTGCCAGCAGCTTAGCCATGGGTGACAATGAGCAGTTCTTC
TRBD2	NA	TRBV6-1	TRBJ2-1	CASRLGGTSGRNEQFF	TGTGCCAGCAGACTTGGGGGGACTAGCGGGAGAAATGAGCAGTTCTTC
NA	NA	TRBV12-3/TRBV12-4	TRBJ2-1	CASGRQGGSYNEQFF	TGTGCCAGCGGCCGACAGGGAGGCTCCTACAATGAGCAGTTCTTC
NA	NA	TRBV10-1	TRBJ2-1	CASSESLRDEYNEQFF	TGCGCCAGCAGTGAGTCCCTCCGGGACGAGTACAATGAGCAGTTCTTC
NA	NA	TRBV6-5	TRBJ2-7	CASSYSQTGLYEQYF	TGTGCCAGCAGTTACAGTCAGACCGGTCTCTACGAGCAGTACTTC
NA	NA	TRBV28	TRBJ1-1	CASSVLGYTEAFF	TGTGCCAGCAGTGTTCTCGGGTACACTGAAGCTTTCTTT